A selection of T cell receptor beta chains follows, all from one sample in a study of blood T cell repertoires in COVID-19. Sequencing used immunoSEQ multiplex PCR; TCRdb keeps in-frame clones, though not all of them. The sample gives around 150,000 clones, roughly 84% of which show up once; around 10% is in the top ten. Sequenced sample: peripheral blood. The receptors come from a woman older than 75 with active or convalescent COVID-19. Both conserved end residues are part of each CDR3. Fields, in order: clone size, V gene, J gene, D gene, CDR3 protein, CDR3 DNA. D genes are given only for firm matches. Not every row has a clone size; where given, it reads once, few, many or a size class.

clone_size: .
v_call: TRBV15
j_call: TRBJ2-1
d_call: .
cdr3_aa: CATSRDLAGRGEQFF
cdr3_nt: TGTGCCACCAGCCGCGACCTGGCGGGGCGGGGTGAGCAGTTCTTC

clone_size: few
v_call: TRBV12-5
j_call: TRBJ2-5
d_call: TRBD1
cdr3_aa: CASGSDRGEETQYF
cdr3_nt: TGTGCTAGTGGCTCGGACAGGGGGGAAGAGACCCAGTACTTC

clone_size: .
v_call: TRBV12-5
j_call: TRBJ1-3
d_call: .
cdr3_aa: CASGLMGAGGNTIYF
cdr3_nt: TGTGCTAGTGGTTTGATGGGGGCAGGTGGAAACACCATATATTTT

clone_size: few
v_call: TRBV19
j_call: TRBJ1-5
d_call: TRBD1
cdr3_aa: CASTAVGRQGGQPQHF
cdr3_nt: TGTGCCAGTACCGCTGTAGGGAGACAGGGCGGTCAGCCCCAGCATTTT

clone_size: .
v_call: TRBV5-1
j_call: TRBJ1-1
d_call: TRBD1
cdr3_aa: CASSSGQGNTEAFF
cdr3_nt: TGCGCCAGCAGCTCTGGACAGGGCAACACTGAAGCTTTCTTT

clone_size: .
v_call: TRBV6-5
j_call: TRBJ2-5
d_call: .
cdr3_aa: CASSYGADRHGETQYF
cdr3_nt: TGTGCCAGCAGTTACGGGGCGGACCGACACGGAGAGACCCAGTACTTC

clone_size: .
v_call: TRBV27
j_call: TRBJ1-5
d_call: .
cdr3_aa: CASSLANNQPQHF
cdr3_nt: TGTGCCAGCAGCCTAGCGAATAATCAGCCCCAGCATTTT

clone_size: .
v_call: TRBV4-3
j_call: TRBJ1-4
d_call: TRBD1
cdr3_aa: CASSQDLDRGQGQTNEKLFF
cdr3_nt: TGCGCCAGCAGCCAAGACCTCGACAGGGGGCAGGGACAAACTAATGAAAAACTGTTTTTT

clone_size: few
v_call: TRBV7-9
j_call: TRBJ1-1
d_call: .
cdr3_aa: CASSLDRNTEAFF
cdr3_nt: TGTGCCAGCAGCTTGGACAGGAACACTGAAGCTTTCTTT

clone_size: .
v_call: TRBV10-3
j_call: TRBJ2-5
d_call: .
cdr3_aa: CAISTGTMETQYF
cdr3_nt: TGTGCCATCAGCACCGGGACAATGGAGACCCAGTACTTC

clone_size: .
v_call: TRBV6-5
j_call: TRBJ1-3
d_call: TRBD1
cdr3_aa: CASKLGQGGGNTIYF
cdr3_nt: TGTGCCAGCAAACTCGGACAGGGGGGCGGAAACACCATATATTTT

clone_size: .
v_call: TRBV6-6
j_call: TRBJ1-2
d_call: .
cdr3_aa: CASSLTEVNYGYTF
cdr3_nt: TGTGCCAGCAGCTTGACAGAAGTTAACTATGGCTACACCTTC

clone_size: .
v_call: TRBV30
j_call: TRBJ1-5
d_call: .
cdr3_aa: CAWSVQGQGNQPQHF
cdr3_nt: TGTGCCTGGAGTGTTCAGGGGCAGGGCAATCAGCCCCAGCATTTT

clone_size: .
v_call: TRBV6-2/TRBV6-3
j_call: TRBJ2-7
d_call: TRBD2
cdr3_aa: CASSPGLARYEQYF
cdr3_nt: TGTGCCAGCAGTCCCGGACTAGCGAGGTACGAGCAGTACTTC

clone_size: few
v_call: TRBV6-1
j_call: TRBJ2-7
d_call: .
cdr3_aa: CASSESGGLTYEQYF
cdr3_nt: TGTGCCAGCAGTGAATCGGGTGGGTTGACCTACGAGCAGTACTTC

clone_size: .
v_call: TRBV4-3
j_call: TRBJ1-1
d_call: .
cdr3_aa: CASSQEPSGGRTEAFF
cdr3_nt: TGCGCCAGCAGCCAAGAACCTTCCGGCGGTAGGACTGAAGCTTTCTTT

clone_size: .
v_call: TRBV7-9
j_call: TRBJ1-1
d_call: .
cdr3_aa: CASSLAGQGFNTEAFF
cdr3_nt: TGTGCCAGCAGCTTAGCAGGGCAGGGATTTAACACTGAAGCTTTCTTT

clone_size: .
v_call: TRBV27
j_call: TRBJ2-7
d_call: TRBD1
cdr3_aa: CASSSGQVGAYEQYF
cdr3_nt: TGTGCCAGCAGTTCTGGACAGGTCGGGGCCTACGAGCAGTACTTC

clone_size: .
v_call: TRBV5-1
j_call: TRBJ1-2
d_call: TRBD1
cdr3_aa: CASSMDRGREGDGYTF
cdr3_nt: TGCGCCAGCAGCATGGACAGGGGGCGCGAGGGAGATGGCTACACCTTC

clone_size: .
v_call: TRBV19
j_call: TRBJ2-3
d_call: .
cdr3_aa: CASSKGILGADTQYF
cdr3_nt: TGTGCCAGTAGTAAGGGGATTTTAGGGGCAGATACGCAGTATTTT

clone_size: .
v_call: TRBV7-9
j_call: TRBJ1-4
d_call: TRBD1
cdr3_aa: CASSLATGNEKLFF
cdr3_nt: TGTGCCAGCAGCTTAGCGACAGGGAACGAAAAACTGTTTTTT

clone_size: .
v_call: TRBV25-1
j_call: TRBJ1-2
d_call: .
cdr3_aa: CASSEGGSYGYTF
cdr3_nt: TGTGCCAGCAGTGAAGGCGGATCCTATGGCTACACCTTC

clone_size: .
v_call: TRBV10-3
j_call: TRBJ1-2
d_call: .
cdr3_aa: CAISLDGPGEGYTF
cdr3_nt: TGTGCCATCAGCCTGGACGGTCCAGGGGAGGGCTACACCTTC

clone_size: .
v_call: TRBV6-5
j_call: TRBJ1-2
d_call: .
cdr3_aa: CASSPGDLAGRGYTF
cdr3_nt: TGTGCCAGCTCGCCCGGGGACTTGGCCGGCAGGGGCTACACCTTC

clone_size: .
v_call: TRBV6-4
j_call: TRBJ2-3
d_call: .
cdr3_aa: CASSDRGTDTDTQYF
cdr3_nt: TGTGCCAGCAGTGACCGCGGGACGGACACAGATACGCAGTATTTT

clone_size: .
v_call: TRBV24-1
j_call: TRBJ1-5
d_call: TRBD1
cdr3_aa: CATSDSGTGDQPQHF
cdr3_nt: TGTGCCACCAGTGATTCCGGGACAGGGGATCAGCCCCAGCATTTT

clone_size: .
v_call: TRBV15
j_call: TRBJ1-2
d_call: TRBD1
cdr3_aa: CATSRQGAEDGYTF
cdr3_nt: TGTGCCACCAGCAGACAGGGGGCGGAGGATGGCTACACCTTC

clone_size: .
v_call: TRBV7-2
j_call: TRBJ2-3
d_call: TRBD2
cdr3_aa: CASSLVSSGGQDTQYF
cdr3_nt: TGTGCCAGCAGCTTAGTCAGTAGCGGGGGACAAGATACGCAGTATTTT

clone_size: once
v_call: TRBV7-2
j_call: TRBJ1-1
d_call: TRBD1
cdr3_aa: CASSSRTGLNMNTEAFF
cdr3_nt: TGTGCCAGCAGCTCCAGGACAGGGTTAAACATGAACACTGAAGCTTTCTTT

clone_size: once
v_call: TRBV4-3
j_call: TRBJ1-3
d_call: .
cdr3_aa: CASSQTSSGNTIYF
cdr3_nt: TGCGCCAGCAGCCAAACAAGCTCTGGAAACACCATATATTTT

clone_size: .
v_call: TRBV13
j_call: TRBJ2-3
d_call: TRBD2
cdr3_aa: CASSFGGGTQYF
cdr3_nt: TGTGCCAGCAGCTTCGGGGGGGGTACGCAGTATTTT

clone_size: many
v_call: TRBV29-1
j_call: TRBJ2-1
d_call: TRBD1
cdr3_aa: CSVATGGINEQFF
cdr3_nt: TGCAGCGTTGCGACAGGGGGCATCAATGAGCAGTTCTTC

clone_size: .
v_call: TRBV4-1
j_call: TRBJ2-7
d_call: .
cdr3_aa: CASSLAGPLSYEQYF
cdr3_nt: TGCGCCAGCAGCCTTGCGGGGCCCCTCTCCTACGAGCAGTACTTC

clone_size: few
v_call: TRBV27
j_call: TRBJ2-3
d_call: TRBD1
cdr3_aa: CASSFPGTVIVDTQYF
cdr3_nt: TGTGCCAGCAGTTTTCCAGGGACAGTCATCGTAGATACGCAGTATTTT

clone_size: .
v_call: TRBV4-1
j_call: TRBJ1-1
d_call: .
cdr3_aa: CASSQEPQGWMNTEAFF
cdr3_nt: TGCGCCAGCAGCCAAGAACCCCAGGGGTGGATGAACACTGAAGCTTTCTTT

clone_size: once
v_call: TRBV11-2
j_call: TRBJ2-2
d_call: TRBD1
cdr3_aa: CASSLARTGQAGELFF
cdr3_nt: TGTGCCAGCAGCTTGGCCAGGACAGGCCAAGCGGGGGAGCTGTTTTTT

clone_size: .
v_call: TRBV16
j_call: TRBJ1-2
d_call: .
cdr3_aa: CASSQPLRGGEIYGYTF
cdr3_nt: TGTGCCAGCAGCCAACCCCTGCGGGGGGGGGAGATCTATGGCTACACCTTC

clone_size: few
v_call: TRBV5-1
j_call: TRBJ2-2
d_call: .
cdr3_aa: CASSPYTGELFF
cdr3_nt: TGCGCCAGCAGCCCCTACACCGGGGAGCTGTTTTTT

clone_size: .
v_call: TRBV18
j_call: TRBJ2-1
d_call: TRBD2
cdr3_aa: CASSPAGGGAIYNEQFF
cdr3_nt: TGTGCCAGCTCACCAGCGGGAGGGGGGGCAATCTACAATGAGCAGTTCTTC

clone_size: .
v_call: TRBV19
j_call: TRBJ2-2
d_call: .
cdr3_aa: CASRGRRALMTGELFF
cdr3_nt: TGTGCCAGTAGGGGTAGGAGGGCCCTAATGACCGGGGAGCTGTTTTTT

clone_size: .
v_call: TRBV6-2/TRBV6-3
j_call: TRBJ1-5
d_call: .
cdr3_aa: CASSYYQGQGQPQHF
cdr3_nt: TGTGCCAGCAGTTACTACCAGGGGCAGGGGCAGCCCCAGCATTTT

clone_size: .
v_call: TRBV18
j_call: TRBJ1-2
d_call: .
cdr3_aa: CASSPGEGYTF
cdr3_nt: TGTGCCAGCTCACCGGGAGAGGGCTACACCTTC

clone_size: .
v_call: TRBV4-1
j_call: TRBJ1-2
d_call: .
cdr3_aa: CASSPGSGFPNYGYTF
cdr3_nt: TGCGCCAGCAGCCCGGGCTCGGGGTTCCCTAACTATGGCTACACCTTC

clone_size: .
v_call: TRBV4-1
j_call: TRBJ2-5
d_call: TRBD1
cdr3_aa: CASTTQQGGTGETQYF
cdr3_nt: TGCGCCAGCACCACTCAACAGGGGGGTACAGGGGAGACCCAGTACTTC